One T cell receptor (beta chain) is described in this entry. Deep was the level used in running the assay. The authors distributed each subset's genomic DNA evenly over several immunoSEQ plates. Profiled with immunoSEQ multiplex PCR; TCRdb holds only in-frame clones, not every one. This table holds about 490,000 clones, approximately 80% found once. Adult donors, all healthy and HIV-negative, had no recent acute infections or vaccinations. Without sorting, samples used tens of millions of PBMCs for genomic DNA. The data originate from a study of shared clonotypes between healthy human individuals. Between the trimmed V and J ends, which lost 5 bases and 1 base, there was a span of 8 bases. This CDR3 is built from 13 residues. Germline V CDR1 and CDR2: LNHDA, SQIVND (reference sequence).

This TCR derives from a woman between 40 and 55 years old in good health. Some clones in this sample may be carry-over from other donors' samples. The chain is built from TRBV19 and TRBJ2-5, with D unclear. Sequencing input: PBMCs. In DNA, the CDR3 is TGTGCCAGTAGTCTCGGGCGCCAAGAGACCCAGTACTTC. This encodes CASSLGRQETQYF.